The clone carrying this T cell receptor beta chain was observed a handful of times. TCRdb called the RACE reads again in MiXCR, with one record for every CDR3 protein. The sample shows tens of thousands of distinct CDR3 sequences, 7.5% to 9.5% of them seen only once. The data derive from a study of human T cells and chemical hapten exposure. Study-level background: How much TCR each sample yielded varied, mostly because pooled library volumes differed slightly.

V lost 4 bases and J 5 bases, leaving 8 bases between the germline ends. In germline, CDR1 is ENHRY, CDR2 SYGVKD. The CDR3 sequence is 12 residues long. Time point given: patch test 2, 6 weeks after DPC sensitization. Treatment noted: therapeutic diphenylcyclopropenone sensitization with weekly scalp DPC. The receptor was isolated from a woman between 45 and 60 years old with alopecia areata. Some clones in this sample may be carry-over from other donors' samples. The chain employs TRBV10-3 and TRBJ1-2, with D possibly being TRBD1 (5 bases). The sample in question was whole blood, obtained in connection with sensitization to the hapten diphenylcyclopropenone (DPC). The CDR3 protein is CAISGDSYGYTF. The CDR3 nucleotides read TGTGCCATCAGTGGTGACAGTTATGGCTACACCTTC.